The source of this T cell receptor (beta chain) is a study of neurological immune-mediated disorders. V lost 3 bases and J 6 bases, leaving 13 bases between the germline ends. Germline V gene data show CDR1 as SGHRS and CDR2 as YFSETQ. The CDR3 loop spans 13 amino acids. TCRdb re-derived calls from the 5' RACE reads in MiXCR, one entry per CDR3 protein. The sample has tens of thousands of distinct CDR3 sequences, 3% to 3.5% seen once; the top ten hold about 8%. The sample's time point: longitudinal time-point 1 (baseline). This clonotype appeared many times. Sequences were obtained from PBMCs. The chain employs TRBV5-1 and TRBJ2-7; D not resolved. This sequence was found in a woman aged 60 to 75 with multiple sclerosis. CDR3: CASSSGPVGEQYF. In DNA form, the CDR3 reads TGCGCCAGCAGCTCCGGTCCAGTAGGCGAGCAGTACTTC.